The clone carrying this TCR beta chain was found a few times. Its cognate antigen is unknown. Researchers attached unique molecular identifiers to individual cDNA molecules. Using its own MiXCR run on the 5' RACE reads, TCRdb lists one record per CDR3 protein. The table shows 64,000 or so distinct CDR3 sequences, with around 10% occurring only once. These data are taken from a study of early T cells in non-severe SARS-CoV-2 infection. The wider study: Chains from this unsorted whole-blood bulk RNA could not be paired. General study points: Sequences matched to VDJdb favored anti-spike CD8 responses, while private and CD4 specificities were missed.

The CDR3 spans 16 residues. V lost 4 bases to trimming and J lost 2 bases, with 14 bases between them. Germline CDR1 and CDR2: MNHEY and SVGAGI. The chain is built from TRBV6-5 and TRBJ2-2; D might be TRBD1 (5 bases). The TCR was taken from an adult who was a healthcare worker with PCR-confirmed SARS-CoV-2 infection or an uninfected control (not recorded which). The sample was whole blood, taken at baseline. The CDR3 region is CASSSDTQRNTGELFF. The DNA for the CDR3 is TGTGCCAGCAGTTCGGACACTCAGCGCAACACCGGGGAGCTGTTTTTT.